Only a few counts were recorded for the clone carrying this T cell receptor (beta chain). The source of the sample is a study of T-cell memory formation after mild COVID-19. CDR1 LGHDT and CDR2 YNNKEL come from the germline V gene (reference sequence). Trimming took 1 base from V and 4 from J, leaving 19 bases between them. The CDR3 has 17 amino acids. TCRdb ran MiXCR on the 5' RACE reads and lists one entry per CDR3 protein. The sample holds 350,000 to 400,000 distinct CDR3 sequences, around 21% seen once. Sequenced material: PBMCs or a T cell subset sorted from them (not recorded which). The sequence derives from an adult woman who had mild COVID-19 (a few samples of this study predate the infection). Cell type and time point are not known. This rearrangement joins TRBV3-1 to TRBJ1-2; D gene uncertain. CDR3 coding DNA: TGTGCCAGCAGCCAAGGGTTCCACGGAGCGAGTGGCTATGGCTACACCTTC. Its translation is CASSQGFHGASGYGYTF.